The rows below give T cell receptor beta chains drawn from one sample of a study of blood T cells in healthy people across ages. TCRdb independently ran MiXCR on the 5' RACE reads; one entry per CDR3 protein. The data contain 1.8 million or so distinct CDR3 sequences, 35% to 50% of them seen just once; the ten biggest clones take up under 30%. Source material: blood. Every receptor here comes from a human donor in good health. Each CDR3 is given with its conserved first and last residue. The D gene is left open where the match is weak.

d_call	v_call	cdr3_aa
.	TRBV19	CASSEVSYNEQFF
.	TRBV5-4	CASMTVFGEQYF
.	TRBV12-3/TRBV12-4	CASCRTGGYGYTF
.	TRBV20-1	CSASRIIGYNEQFF
.	TRBV20-1	CSARVVGGSSYNEQFF
TRBD1	TRBV6-2/TRBV6-3	CASIRDRGLSEAFF
TRBD1	TRBV7-8	CASSELQGFDQPQHF
TRBD1	TRBV9	CASSPHGTGGLTEAFF
.	TRBV7-9	CASSLLPGTQGEQYF
.	TRBV12-3/TRBV12-4	CASSPNGADGIQYF
TRBD1	TRBV12-3/TRBV12-4	CASSSPGQNYNEQFF
TRBD2	TRBV9	CASSVPSEATSTGGDTQYF
.	TRBV10-3	CASTSEVGETQYF
.	TRBV19	CASSITGGETQYF
.	TRBV29-1	CSVEAARANYGYTF
.	TRBV7-3	CASSLVPEHPEAFF
.	TRBV12-3/TRBV12-4	CASGVYNEQYF
.	TRBV7-9	CASSPGHSSTDTQYF
.	TRBV10-3	CAITLSIGGRYTF
.	TRBV7-2	CASSPQGGWESPLHF
TRBD2	TRBV7-2	CASSTGLAGDTQYF
.	TRBV29-1	CSANRVQDTEAFF
TRBD1	TRBV12-5	CASGLVRTGPNEKLFF
.	TRBV4-2	CASSQERTVEETQYF
.	TRBV12-3/TRBV12-4	CASTRRVSGGYTF
.	TRBV29-1	CSSRRSGFTDTQYF
.	TRBV5-1	CASSVGSTYNEQFF
.	TRBV27	CANSFNSGPNEKLFF
.	TRBV6-5	CASSSQGPSNYGYTF